What follows is one TCR beta chain and its context. The antigen is undetermined. This entry belongs to a study of T cells after yellow fever vaccination. On the study more broadly: For low cell numbers, libraries were made with SMART-Seq v4 Ultra Low Input.

In TCRdb, the 5' RACE reads were re-called with MiXCR into one record per CDR3 protein. The sample lists about 340,000 distinct CDR3 sequences, 7.5% to 9% occurring once. The CDR3 has 15 residues. CDR1 and CDR2 from the germline V gene are LGHNA and YSLEER. J was trimmed by 1 base and V by 0 bases; bases with no gene match: 2. Whole-study results and caveats: One caveat is that FACS-sorted repertoires could contain abundant clonotypes contaminating from the bulk population.

Source: PBMCs, taken on the day of the first yellow fever vaccination. The TCR sequence derives from a young man who received the YFV17D yellow fever vaccine. The rearrangement joins TRBV4-3 to TRBJ2-5; 7 bases align to TRBD2. DNA for the CDR3: TGCGCCAGCAGCCAAGATTGGGGGGGCCAAGAGACCCAGTACTTC. It translates to CASSQDWGGQETQYF.